Detailed here is one T cell receptor beta chain. Its antigen is not known. Sequencing used immunoSEQ multiplex PCR; TCRdb keeps in-frame clones, though not all of them. There are over 1,500 clones in the sample; about 72% occur only once, and roughly 20% lies in the top ten. These data come from a study of T cell therapy after organ transplantation. Study-wide points: Low CD8+ T cell yield possibly reduced coverage, hiding nonresponder expansions. In nonresponders, large pretherapy expansions changed minimally after therapy.

The CDR3 covers 15 residues. The V segment lost 3 bases and the J segment 6 bases; nucleotides outside the gene matches: 7. The germline V gene encodes CDR1 SEHNR and CDR2 FQNEAQ (reference sequence). The sequencing here drew on CD8+ T cells from blood, taken before autologous CMV-specific T cell therapy. The origin of this receptor is a human patient who had received a solid organ transplant and had CMV disease. V usage is TRBV7-9 and J usage is TRBJ2-1; 8 bases are a match to TRBD2. The CDR3 nucleotides are TGTGCCAGCAGCTTCGCTCGGGGGGGCTTCAATGAGCAGTTCTTC. It translates to CASSFARGGFNEQFF. The complete variable domain, with remaining parts taken from reference TRBV7-9 and TRBJ2-1, reads DTGVSQNPRHKITKRGQNVTFRCDPISEHNRLYWYRQTLGQGPEFLTYFQNEAQLEKSRLLSDRFSAERPKGSFSTLEIQRTEQGDSAMYLCASSFARGGFNEQFFGPGTRLTVL.